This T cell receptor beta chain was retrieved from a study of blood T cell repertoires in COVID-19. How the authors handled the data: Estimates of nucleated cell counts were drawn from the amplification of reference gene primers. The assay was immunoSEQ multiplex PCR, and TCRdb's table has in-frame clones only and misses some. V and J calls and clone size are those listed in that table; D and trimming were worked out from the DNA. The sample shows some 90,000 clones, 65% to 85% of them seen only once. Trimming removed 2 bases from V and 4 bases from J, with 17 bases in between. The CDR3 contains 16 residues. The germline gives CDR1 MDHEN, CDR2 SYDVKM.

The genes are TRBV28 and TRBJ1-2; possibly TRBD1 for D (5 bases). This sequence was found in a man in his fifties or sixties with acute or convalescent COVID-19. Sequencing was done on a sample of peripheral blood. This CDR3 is CASSLTGDREAYGYTF. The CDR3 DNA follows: TGTGCCAGCAGTTTAACCGGTGACAGAGAAGCCTATGGCTACACCTTC.